These T cell receptor beta chains were read from a single sample in a study of T-cell memory formation after mild COVID-19. Via MiXCR, TCRdb re-called the 5' RACE reads, giving one row per CDR3 protein. The sample contains under 150,000 distinct CDR3 sequences, roughly 20% of which appear only once. Sequencing input: PBMCs or a T cell subset sorted from them (not recorded which). These receptors were taken from a man aged 18 to 29 who had mild COVID-19 (a few samples of this study predate the infection). Cell type and time point are not known. The CDR3 runs from the conserved cysteine through the conserved F or W. D genes are given only for firm matches. Clone size is stated in some rows and not others, as once, few, many or a class when expanded.

TRBV4-3	TRBD2	TRBJ2-3	-	CASSQDRGTRPTDTQYF	TGCGCCAGCAGCCAAGATCGCGGGACTAGGCCCACAGATACGCAGTATTTT
TRBV12-3/TRBV12-4	TRBD2	TRBJ2-5	many	CASRGKRGSWETQYF	TGTGCCAGCAGGGGGAAGCGGGGGAGCTGGGAGACCCAGTACTTC
TRBV5-1	-	TRBJ2-5	-	CASSFGQGVTETQYF	TGCGCCAGCAGCTTCGGCCAGGGTGTAACAGAGACCCAGTACTTC
TRBV6-5	TRBD1	TRBJ2-6	few	CASSYQPTGPSGANVLTF	TGTGCCAGCAGTTACCAGCCGACAGGGCCCTCTGGGGCCAACGTCCTGACTTTC
TRBV7-7	-	TRBJ2-5	-	CASSPNSGPQETQYF	TGTGCCAGCAGCCCAAATTCGGGCCCGCAAGAGACCCAGTACTTC
TRBV4-3	TRBD1	TRBJ2-1	-	CASSQVWGQSSSYNEQFF	TGCGCCAGCAGCCAAGTCTGGGGACAGTCAAGCTCCTACAATGAGCAGTTCTTC
TRBV19	TRBD1	TRBJ1-5	-	CASSPGGTAINQPQHF	TGTGCCAGTAGTCCAGGTGGGACAGCCATTAATCAGCCCCAGCATTTT
TRBV7-8	TRBD2	TRBJ2-3	-	CASSSSGGLSTDTQYF	TGTGCCAGCAGCTCGAGCGGGGGCCTTAGCACAGATACGCAGTATTTT
TRBV7-2	TRBD2	TRBJ2-5	many	CASSLSVSGGGETQYF	TGTGCCAGCAGCTTATCCGTTAGCGGGGGTGGAGAGACCCAGTACTTC
TRBV7-9	-	TRBJ2-1	-	CASTITPLVLFF	TGTGCCAGCACCATAACCCCGCTAGTCCTGTTCTTC
TRBV12-3/TRBV12-4	-	TRBJ1-5	-	CASSFGLQLYQPQHF	TGTGCCAGCAGTTTTGGTCTACAACTTTATCAGCCCCAGCATTTT
TRBV4-1	-	TRBJ1-2	few	CASSQAQPWGYGYTF	TGCGCCAGCAGCCAAGCTCAACCCTGGGGCTATGGCTACACCTTC
TRBV27	-	TRBJ2-3	-	CASGGGGADTQYF	TGTGCCAGCGGGGGCGGGGGCGCAGATACGCAGTATTTT
TRBV7-2	TRBD1	TRBJ2-7	many	CASSSGTGWEQYF	TGTGCCAGCAGCTCTGGGACAGGGTGGGAGCAGTACTTC
TRBV6-5	-	TRBJ1-4	-	CASSFGNGKLFF	TGTGCCAGCAGTTTCGGAAACGGAAAACTGTTTTTT
TRBV4-3	TRBD2	TRBJ2-3	-	CASSQTGGSDTQYF	TGCGCCAGCAGCCAAACGGGGGGGTCAGATACGCAGTATTTT
TRBV4-1	-	TRBJ1-2	-	CASSQRLGGVDYGYTF	TGCGCCAGCAGCCAAAGACTCGGCGGGGTCGACTATGGCTACACCTTC
TRBV7-9	TRBD1	TRBJ1-2	-	CASSLAGQGRENGYTF	TGTGCCAGCAGCTTAGCTGGACAGGGGAGGGAGAATGGCTACACCTTC
TRBV15	-	TRBJ2-3	-	CATSRDRAVPGDTQYF	TGTGCCACCAGCAGAGACAGGGCCGTCCCGGGAGATACGCAGTATTTT
TRBV12-3/TRBV12-4	-	TRBJ2-7	few	CASSLDSGRVLEQYF	TGTGCCAGCAGTTTAGATTCTGGTAGGGTCCTCGAGCAGTACTTC
TRBV6-2/TRBV6-3	-	TRBJ1-1	few	CASTPSGGTEAFF	TGTGCCAGCACCCCGTCCGGGGGCACTGAAGCTTTCTTT
TRBV7-9	-	TRBJ2-7	few	CASSLGTVQYF	TGTGCCAGCAGCTTAGGGACTGTGCAGTACTTC